This passage covers 30 T cell receptor beta chains from one sample sequenced in a study of blood T cell repertoires in COVID-19. TCRdb keeps only in-frame clones here, not all; method: immunoSEQ multiplex PCR. Of 110,000 to 150,000 clones listed, roughly 89% are singletons. The sample comprised peripheral blood. The receptors were gathered from a man aged 55 to 70 with active or convalescent COVID-19.

The chain couples TRBV7-2 to TRBJ2-1, with 13 bases lining up with TRBD2. CDR3 size: 17 residues. V lost 0 bases, J lost 6 bases, and 5 bases stayed unmatched. Germline CDR1 is SGHTA and CDR2 is FQGNSA. CDR3 protein: CASSLAGRTSGGNEQFF. Written as DNA, the CDR3 is TGTGCCAGCAGCTTAGCCGGAAGGACTAGCGGGGGCAATGAGCAGTTCTTC.

CDR3 sequence (DNA): TGTGCCAGCAGCTCGACAGGTTCCTATGGCTACACCTTC. Amino acids: CASSSTGSYGYTF. The chain couples TRBV7-2 to TRBJ1-2; maybe TRBD1 (6 bases). Germline V gives CDR1 SGHTA, CDR2 FQGNSA. The V end lost 4 bases, the J end lost 4 bases, and 10 bases lay between the germline ends. This CDR3 has 13 amino acids.

The rearrangement joins TRBV30 to TRBJ1-6; D gene uncertain. The CDR3 extends over 14 amino acids. Trimming removed 5 bases from V and 3 bases from J, with 11 bases in between. In germline, CDR1 is GTSNPN, CDR2 SVGIG (reference sequence). This CDR3 is CAWGQENYNSPLHF. The DNA of the CDR3 is TGTGCCTGGGGGCAGGAAAACTATAATTCACCCCTCCACTTT. Based on the CDR3 plus reference TRBV30 and TRBJ1-6, the full variable domain is SQTIHQWPATLVQPVGSPLSLECTVEGTSNPNLYWYRQAAGRGLQLLFYSVGIGQISSEVPQNLSASRPQDRQFILSSKKLLLSDSGFYLCAWGQENYNSPLHFGNGTRLTVT.

The chain combines TRBV6-5 with TRBJ1-2, with TRBD1 as a possible D gene (5 bases). This CDR3 has 13 amino acids. The germline gives CDR1 MNHEY, CDR2 SVGAGI. V dropped 6 bases and J dropped 4 bases, with 12 bases sitting between them. CDR3 nucleotides: TGTGCCAGCAGAACCGACAGACCCTATGGCTACACCTTC. It yields the protein CASRTDRPYGYTF.

The DNA for the CDR3 is TGTGCCAGCATTCCGGCGGGGCTTCAAGAGACCCAGTACTTC. Translating it yields CASIPAGLQETQYF. The chain carries TRBV28 and TRBJ2-5; maybe TRBD2 (6 bases). V lost 7 bases and J 2 bases, leaving 14 bases between the germline ends. Germline V gene data show CDR1 as MDHEN and CDR2 as SYDVKM. The CDR3 contains 14 residues.

The V and J genes are TRBV5-1 and TRBJ2-5; 9 positions agree with TRBD2. From germline, CDR1 is SGHRS and CDR2 YFSETQ. CDR3 length: 15 amino acids. Trimming took 0 bases from V and 4 from J; bases not matched to a gene: 4. In nucleotides, the CDR3 is TGCGCCAGCAGCTTGGATGCAGCGGGAGGAGAGACCCAGTACTTC. Amino acid sequence: CASSLDAAGGETQYF.

V and J are TRBV28 and TRBJ1-2; D call uncertain. Germline-derived CDR1 and CDR2 are MDHEN and SYDVKM. CDR3 length: 14 amino acids. V lost 5 bases and J 4 bases, leaving 14 bases between the germline ends. The chain's CDR3 is CASSRRRDSYGYTF. Here the CDR3 DNA reads TGTGCCAGCAGTCGGAGACGGGATTCCTATGGCTACACCTTC.

This clone was seen only once. CDR3 sequence: CASSVGGGSTDTQYF. The CDR3 DNA is TGTGCCAGCAGCGTAGGAGGGGGTAGCACAGATACGCAGTATTTT. The V and J genes are TRBV9 and TRBJ2-3; D may be TRBD1 (6 bases). The CDR3 is made up of 15 amino acids. Germline CDR1 is SGDLS and CDR2 is YYNGEE. The germline V and J ends were trimmed by 0 bases and 0 bases, with 8 bases remaining between them.

The chain carries TRBV15 and TRBJ2-3, with TRBD2 identical over 9 bases. This CDR3 is built from 15 residues. Germline assignment: CDR1 LNHNV and CDR2 YYDKDF (reference sequence). Trimming took 3 bases from V and 2 from J; bases not matched to a gene: 3. The CDR3 DNA reads as TGTGCCACCAGCAGGCGGGGGGGAGTCACAGATACGCAGTATTTT. This sequence encodes CATSRRGGVTDTQYF.

V usage is TRBV5-4 and J usage is TRBJ2-7; a possible D gene is TRBD2 (5 bases). Trimming cost V 5 bases and J 3 bases, with 15 bases left between them. Germline values: CDR1 SGHNT, CDR2 YYREEE (reference sequence). This CDR3 is 14 amino acids long. CDR3 in amino acids: CASSFAGRSYEQYF. As DNA, the CDR3 is TGTGCCAGCAGTTTCGCGGGCAGGAGCTACGAGCAGTACTTC.

V gene TRBV14 combines with J gene TRBJ1-4, with TRBD1 matching 8 bases. This CDR3 has 15 residues. Germline-derived CDR1 and CDR2 are SGHDN and FVKESK. Losses at the gene ends were 1 base for V and 5 bases for J; bases not matched to a gene: 3. The CDR3 sequence is CASSQAWDRNEKLFF. DNA for the CDR3: TGTGCCAGCAGCCAAGCATGGGACAGGAATGAAAAACTGTTTTTT.

This clone was found a few times. The rearrangement links TRBV18 to TRBJ2-1; 7 positions agree with TRBD1. V lost 2 bases, J lost 9 bases, and 4 bases stayed unmatched. CDR3 length: 13 amino acids. CDR1 is KGHSH, CDR2 LQKENI, per germline. CDR3 sequence (DNA): TGTGCCAGCTCACCAGAGGGGGCGGTTGAGCAGTTCTTC. It is translated as CASSPEGAVEQFF.

The V gene is TRBV5-1, the J gene TRBJ1-1, with 8 bases fitting TRBD1. The ends lost 1 base at V and 4 bases at J; junction bases unmatched: 0. CDR1 is SGHRS, CDR2 YFSETQ, per germline. The CDR3 consists of 13 residues. CDR3 sequence (DNA): TGCGCCAGCAGCTTGCAGGGGGCCACTGAAGCTTTCTTT. It encodes CASSLQGATEAFF.

The chain employs TRBV7-3 and TRBJ2-3, with 12 positions matching TRBD1. CDR1 SGHTA and CDR2 FQGTGA come from the germline V gene. After removal of 3 bases from V and 6 bases from J, the junction contained 7 bases not matched to a gene. The CDR3 has 16 residues. Here the CDR3 DNA reads TGTGCCAGCAGCTTTGTAAGGGGACAGGGGGCGGATACGCAGTATTTT. As protein: CASSFVRGQGADTQYF.

The chain has TRBV7-2 and TRBJ1-1; 7 nucleotides match TRBD1. The V gene end was trimmed by 1 base and the J gene end by 5 bases; junction bases not matched to a gene: 7. The germline CDR1 and CDR2 sequences are SGHTA and FQGNSA. The CDR3 sequence is 15 residues long. The CDR3 DNA is TGTGCCAGCAGCTTAGAAGGGGGCGCAGATACTGAAGCTTTCTTT. This gives the protein CASSLEGGADTEAFF. The whole variable domain, remainder taken from reference TRBV7-2 and TRBJ1-1, is GAGVSQSPSNKVTEKGKDVELRCDPISGHTALYWYRQSLGQGLEFLIYFQGNSAPDKSGLPSDRFSAERTGGSVSTLTIQRTQQEDSAVYLCASSLEGGADTEAFFGQGTRLTVV.

The chain joins TRBV6-5 to TRBJ1-5; D gene uncertain. The V end was cut by 8 bases, the J end by 0 bases, with 11 bases between. Germline values: CDR1 MNHEY, CDR2 SVGAGI. The CDR3 has 14 residues. The DNA for the CDR3 is TGTGCCAGCGGGAGACCTGATAGCAATCAGCCCCAGCATTTT. Protein: CASGRPDSNQPQHF.

V is TRBV30 and J is TRBJ2-3; 7 bases align to TRBD2. The J segment lost 7 bases and the V segment lost 4 bases, leaving 8 bases of the junction unmatched. The V gene's germline CDR1 is GTSNPN and CDR2 SVGIG (reference sequence). The CDR3 spans 13 residues. CDR3: CAWTSGPTNTQYF. Here the CDR3 DNA reads TGTGCCTGGACTAGCGGCCCCACGAATACGCAGTATTTT.

This rearrangement joins TRBV27 to TRBJ2-3; tentatively, D is TRBD2 (6 bases). The CDR3 is 18 amino acids. V shed 3 bases and J shed 0 bases, with 19 bases lying between them. Per the germline V gene, CDR1 is MNHEY and CDR2 is SMNVEV (reference sequence). CDR3 DNA: TGTGCCAGCAGTTTCTCCATCGGGGCGGGGCTTAGCACAGATACGCAGTATTTT. Translation gives CASSFSIGAGLSTDTQYF.

The chain joins TRBV7-6 to TRBJ1-1; TRBD1 matches 10 bases. With 2 bases clipped from V and 8 bases from J, the junction kept 2 bases outside the gene matches. The CDR3 covers 13 residues. Germline V gene sequence: CDR1 SGHVS, CDR2 FNYEAQ. CDR3 region: CASSLRDRGEAFF. CDR3 sequence (DNA): TGTGCCAGCAGCTTAAGGGACAGGGGAGAAGCTTTCTTT.

This clone was detected only a few times. The chain carries TRBV30 and TRBJ2-1; 11 bases line up with TRBD1. The V and J ends lost 3 bases and 8 bases, in that order; junction bases with no gene match: 3. The germline V gene encodes CDR1 GTSNPN and CDR2 SVGIG (reference sequence). The length of the CDR3 is 13 residues. The CDR3, as DNA: TGTGCCTGGAGCTGGGACAGGGGGGATGAGCAGTTCTTC. Translating it yields CAWSWDRGDEQFF.

The rearrangement links TRBV25-1 to TRBJ2-3; 9 positions agree with TRBD2. The germline V gene has CDR1 MGHDK and CDR2 SYGVNS. The CDR3 has 14 amino acids. After removal of 5 bases from V and 5 bases from J, the junction contained 5 bases not matched to a gene. CDR3 nucleotide sequence: TGTGCCAGCAGTAGGGCGGGAGGGATAGATACGCAGTATTTT. Protein product: CASSRAGGIDTQYF.

As regards this clone: Other DNA sequences in the same sample also yield this CDR3. This rearrangement joins TRBV9 to TRBJ2-5, with TRBD1 matching over 9 bases. V lost 2 bases, J lost 4 bases, and 3 bases stayed unmatched. The CDR3 contains 14 residues. Germline V CDR1 and CDR2: SGDLS, YYNGEE. In DNA form, the CDR3 reads TGTGCCAGCAGCGTCACAGGGGGCGGAGAGACCCAGTACTTC. Protein sequence: CASSVTGGGETQYF.

The chain combines TRBV10-3 with TRBJ2-2; TRBD1 might be the D (6 bases). CDR1 is ENHRY, CDR2 SYGVKD, per germline. V dropped 11 bases and J dropped 5 bases, with 12 bases sitting between them. The CDR3 is made up of 12 amino acids. Written as DNA, the CDR3 is TGTGCCGCAGGGACACCGACCGGGGAGCTGTTTTTT. Its translation is CAAGTPTGELFF.

V and J are TRBV7-9 and TRBJ2-2; 7 nucleotides align to TRBD1. Germline loops: CDR1 SEHNR, CDR2 FQNEAQ (reference sequence). The CDR3 totals 14 residues. The J segment lost 3 bases and the V segment lost 3 bases, leaving 1 base of the junction unmatched. CDR3: CASSFTGDTGELFF. CDR3 sequence (DNA): TGTGCCAGCAGCTTTACAGGGGACACCGGGGAGCTGTTTTTT.

This chain links TRBV20-1 with TRBJ1-5; 7 bases align to TRBD1. The CDR3 has 15 amino acids. J gave up 1 base and V 3 bases, and 6 bases lay outside the gene matches. Germline V lookup: CDR1 DFQATT, CDR2 SNEGSKA (reference sequence). The CDR3 loop is CSASPTGASNQPQHF. DNA of the CDR3: TGCAGTGCTAGTCCTACAGGGGCCAGCAATCAGCCCCAGCATTTT.

The chain carries TRBV7-3 and TRBJ1-1, with no clear D. CDR1 is SGHTA and CDR2 is FQGTGA in the germline V gene. Trimming took off 6 bases at V and 11 bases at J, with 13 bases between the two ends. CDR3 length: 11 amino acids. Here the CDR3 reads CASSISPRAFF. CDR3 nucleotides: TGTGCCAGCAGTATCTCCCCGAGGGCTTTCTTT.

V and J are TRBV28 and TRBJ1-3; TRBD1 matches at 8 bases. Germline trimming cut 3 bases from V and 2 bases from J; bases unmatched to any gene: 6. The CDR3 has 16 residues. Germline values: CDR1 MDHEN, CDR2 SYDVKM. In DNA form, the CDR3 reads TGTGCCAGCAGTTTGGGGGCACAGGGGGCTGGAAACACCATATATTTT. The encoded protein is CASSLGAQGAGNTIYF.

This clone occurred once. The chain couples TRBV19 to TRBJ2-6; weak D call: TRBD2 (5 bases). This CDR3 is 16 amino acids long. V lost 6 bases and J 0 bases, leaving 12 bases between the germline ends. CDR1 LNHDA and CDR2 SQIVND come from the germline V gene (reference sequence). The CDR3 spells CASSVGVPSGANVLTF. The DNA of the CDR3 is TGTGCCAGTAGCGTCGGGGTACCCTCTGGGGCCAACGTCCTGACTTTC.

The rearrangement joins TRBV5-1 to TRBJ2-2; 9 bases align to TRBD1. Unmatched junction bases numbered 4, after V lost 3 bases and J lost 1 base. The CDR3 has 16 amino acids. Per the germline V gene, CDR1 is SGHRS and CDR2 is YFSETQ. The CDR3 sequence: CASSSDRGMNTGELFF. The CDR3 nucleotides read TGCGCCAGCAGCTCCGACAGGGGGATGAACACCGGGGAGCTGTTTTTT.

The CDR3 region is CASSPKGTPGETQYF. The CDR3 DNA sequence: TGTGCCAGCAGCCCGAAAGGGACACCCGGAGAGACCCAGTACTTC. The chain couples TRBV7-9 to TRBJ2-5, with D possibly matching TRBD1 (6 bases). The CDR3 consists of 15 residues. V lost 5 bases and J 4 bases, leaving 17 bases between the germline ends. CDR1 is SEHNR and CDR2 is FQNEAQ in the germline V gene (reference sequence). Using reference TRBV7-9 and TRBJ2-5 for the parts outside the CDR3, the full variable domain is DTGVSQNPRHKITKRGQNVTFRCDPISEHNRLYWYRQTLGQGPEFLTYFQNEAQLEKSRLLSDRFSAERPKGSFSTLEIQRTEQGDSAMYLCASSPKGTPGETQYFGPGTRLLVL.